This T cell receptor beta chain was sequenced for a study of cytomegalovirus exposure and HLA in healthy donors. Germline V gene lookup returns CDR1 GTSNPN and CDR2 SVGIG (reference sequence). V shed 4 bases and J shed 2 bases, with 18 bases lying between them. CDR3 size: 15 residues. TCRdb's copy holds only in-frame clones and misses some; the assay was immunoSEQ multiplex PCR. Here the sample spans some 320,000 clones, roughly nine tenths being singletons. Overall study results and limits: In vitro testing confirmed a few CMV-associated chains as specific for CMV antigens. Most TCR sequences were rare, but some public TCRs occurred in many donors. Clusters of TCRs from the first cohort tended to co-occur in the 100 to 150 validation repertoires (as a later analysis found).

In the case of this clone: Its antigen remains unidentified.

The sequence was obtained from a woman in her thirties in good health and CMV-seropositive. The chain has TRBV30 and TRBJ2-7, with D possibly being TRBD2 (6 bases). The sample comprised PBMCs. The DNA for the CDR3 is TGTGCCTGGAAGGCCCCCTGGATAGCGGCCTACGAGCAGTACTTC. This translates into CAWKAPWIAAYEQYF.